This T cell receptor beta chain comes out of a study of healthy donors' naive CD4 and CD8 T cells. CDR1 MNHEY and CDR2 SVGAGI come from the germline V gene. V lost 0 bases, J lost 3 bases, and 11 bases lay in between. CDR3 size: 15 residues. Starting from about 0.45 ug of total RNA, TCR libraries were made with linear amplification. One entry per CDR3 protein results from TCRdb running MiXCR on the reads. The sample consists of 150,000 to 200,000 distinct CDR3 sequences, 65% to 80% of them appearing once. The chain combines TRBV6-5 with TRBJ1-1; unclear D gene. This receptor was taken from a pool of human donors in good health; the sample pools cells from several healthy donors. Sequenced: naive CD4+ and CD8+ T cells sorted from blood, pooled from several donors. The CDR3 nucleotides are TGTGCCAGCAGTTACTCTTTCTCCCTGGACACTGAAGCTTTCTTT. It translates to CASSYSFSLDTEAFF.